This TCR beta chain comes out of a study of shared clonotypes between healthy human individuals (dated by TCRdb to 2020 to 2022). Some background on the complete study: Three men and a couple of women, aged 18 to 49 years, made up the cohort. For each donor, three plates each were used for CD4 naive and CD4 memory, two plates were used for CD8 naive, and one plate was used for CD8 memory. To estimate repertoire size and how much clonotypes are shared between individuals, the study performed deep sequencing of blood TCR repertoires from a few healthy adults. To increase sequencing depth and limit assay-specific biases, different laboratories used diverse techniques to prepare libraries and sequence TCR repertoires. Per donor, leukapheresis produced somewhere between about 0.8 and 9 billion PBMCs.

Paper-wide results and their limitations: Only blood was sampled, and tissue TCR repertoires likely differ from those in blood. Higher generation probabilities were observed for clonotypes shared by all four sorted-subset donors than for non-shared clonotypes. Even with the large sequencing depth, rarefaction of the sorted-subset datasets indicated that sequencing was incomplete. Because the study included only a small number of donors, the genetic and exposure-history diversity represented was limited. Pairwise subsampling indicated that sequencing depth was expected to affect the degree of clonotype sharing among donors. Sharing across several donors was observed for approximately 5% of naive CD4, about 4% of naive CD8, 2% to 2.5% of memory CD4, and about 0.39% of memory CD8 clonotypes. Naive subsets generally had larger estimated clonotype richness than memory subsets.

CDR1 and CDR2, looked up from the germline V gene, are MNHEY and SVGAGI. The CDR3 contains 15 residues, cysteine and phenylalanine counted. This entry keeps only the CDR3 DNA: 45 bases, framed from base 1. V is cut back by 0 bases and J by 5 bases, with 6 bases in the junction unmatched. This clone was found once. What antigen it recognizes has not been identified. Qualities for individual bases were not recorded, and no much larger clone is one base off. In the same sample, other DNA sequences code for this CDR3. Using the deep immunoSEQ assay, multiplex PCR amplified TCR CDR3 regions from genomic DNA. Extracted genomic DNA from each cell subset was distributed evenly across all wells of several immunoSEQ 96-well plates, and each plate was treated as a replicate. For sorted subsets, each replicate PCR was loaded with roughly 0.2 ug genomic DNA, equivalent to 30,000 or so T cell genomes. The purified libraries were quantified using a Qubit 3.0 fluorometer, sized with a Bioanalyzer 2100, and then quantified again using the KAPA Library Quantification kit. Each immunoSEQ 96-well plate was sequenced on its own single-read 150-cycle Illumina NextSeq 550 flow cell. The authors' analysis ran thus. Because the immunoSEQ output held only junctional sequences and lacked quality scores, the filtering could not match the filtering applied to full-length reads. Sequences were annotated with PyIR, a Python wrapper for IgBLAST v1.9, using IMGT germline references to assign V/J genes and CDR3. Any read was removed if the V/J assignment was weak (E-value above 1e-6), the CDR3 was missing, or the read contained stop codons, out-of-frame junctions, or ambiguous translated residues. A V3J clonotype was defined by an identical inferred V gene, J gene, and CDR3 amino acid sequence. To compute the percentage overlap between repertoires, the number of shared unique clonotypes was divided by the size of the smaller repertoire. Repertoire richness was assessed with RTK rarefaction, the Chao1 estimator, and Recon v2.1 estimates of unobserved clonotypes. Generation probabilities were computed with OLGA for all TCRbeta clonotypes obtained by the gDNA method from a handful of donors. TCRdb took this table from immuneACCESS and kept in-frame rearrangements with V and J called. Such tables lack part of the clones; where checked against another copy, unresolved V genes explain under half of the gap, and the rest is unexplained. V, J and clone size were drawn from that table, and D and trimming were deduced from the DNA. Across this sample there are some 1,900,000 clones, with about 95% seen only once. Around 1% of the sample belongs to the ten largest clones.

CD8 naive samples were CD45RO-negative cells positively selected for CCR7, giving a CD45RA+CCR7+ population that excluded TemRA cells. The donors were healthy, HIV-negative adults with no recently reported acute infections or vaccinations. Every donor was a Caucasian adult residing in Nashville, Tennessee, USA. Blood was collected by leukapheresis, and PBMCs were isolated by Ficoll-Histopaque density gradient centrifugation and then cryopreserved in liquid nitrogen vapor phase. Analytical flow cytometry was used to check the purity and quantity of every magnetically sorted T cell population. Genomic DNA was isolated from every sorted fraction and measured by UV absorbance on a Nanodrop 2000c.

The sample consisted of naive CD8+ T cells sorted from blood. The cell subset or site label, read with the paper, signifies: CD45RA+CCR7+. The chain is encoded by TRBV6-5 joined to TRBJ2-7; TRBD1 aligns with 8 central bases. The TCR sequence derives from a man between 18 and 35 years old in good health. CDR3 region: CASSYSGQGVDEQYF. The bases are TGTGCCAGCAGTTACTCTGGACAGGGTGTGGACGAGCAGTACTTC.